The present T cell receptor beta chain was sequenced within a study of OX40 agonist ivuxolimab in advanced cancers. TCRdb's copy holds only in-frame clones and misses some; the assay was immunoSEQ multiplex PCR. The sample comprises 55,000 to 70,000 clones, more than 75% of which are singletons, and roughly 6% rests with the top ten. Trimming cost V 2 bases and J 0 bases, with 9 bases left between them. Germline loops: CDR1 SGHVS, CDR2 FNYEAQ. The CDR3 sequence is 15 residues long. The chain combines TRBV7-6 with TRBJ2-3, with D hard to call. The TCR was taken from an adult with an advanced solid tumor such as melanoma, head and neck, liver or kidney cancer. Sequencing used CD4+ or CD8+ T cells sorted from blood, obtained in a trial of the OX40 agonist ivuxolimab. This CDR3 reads CASSLNWVSTDTQYF. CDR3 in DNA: TGTGCCAGCAGCTTAAATTGGGTTAGCACAGATACGCAGTATTTT. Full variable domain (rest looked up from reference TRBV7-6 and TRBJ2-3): GAGVSQSPRYKVTKRGQDVALRCDPISGHVSLYWYRQALGQGPEFLTYFNYEAQQDKSGLPNDRFSAERPEGSISTLTIQRTEQRDSAMYRCASSLNWVSTDTQYFGPGTRLTVL.